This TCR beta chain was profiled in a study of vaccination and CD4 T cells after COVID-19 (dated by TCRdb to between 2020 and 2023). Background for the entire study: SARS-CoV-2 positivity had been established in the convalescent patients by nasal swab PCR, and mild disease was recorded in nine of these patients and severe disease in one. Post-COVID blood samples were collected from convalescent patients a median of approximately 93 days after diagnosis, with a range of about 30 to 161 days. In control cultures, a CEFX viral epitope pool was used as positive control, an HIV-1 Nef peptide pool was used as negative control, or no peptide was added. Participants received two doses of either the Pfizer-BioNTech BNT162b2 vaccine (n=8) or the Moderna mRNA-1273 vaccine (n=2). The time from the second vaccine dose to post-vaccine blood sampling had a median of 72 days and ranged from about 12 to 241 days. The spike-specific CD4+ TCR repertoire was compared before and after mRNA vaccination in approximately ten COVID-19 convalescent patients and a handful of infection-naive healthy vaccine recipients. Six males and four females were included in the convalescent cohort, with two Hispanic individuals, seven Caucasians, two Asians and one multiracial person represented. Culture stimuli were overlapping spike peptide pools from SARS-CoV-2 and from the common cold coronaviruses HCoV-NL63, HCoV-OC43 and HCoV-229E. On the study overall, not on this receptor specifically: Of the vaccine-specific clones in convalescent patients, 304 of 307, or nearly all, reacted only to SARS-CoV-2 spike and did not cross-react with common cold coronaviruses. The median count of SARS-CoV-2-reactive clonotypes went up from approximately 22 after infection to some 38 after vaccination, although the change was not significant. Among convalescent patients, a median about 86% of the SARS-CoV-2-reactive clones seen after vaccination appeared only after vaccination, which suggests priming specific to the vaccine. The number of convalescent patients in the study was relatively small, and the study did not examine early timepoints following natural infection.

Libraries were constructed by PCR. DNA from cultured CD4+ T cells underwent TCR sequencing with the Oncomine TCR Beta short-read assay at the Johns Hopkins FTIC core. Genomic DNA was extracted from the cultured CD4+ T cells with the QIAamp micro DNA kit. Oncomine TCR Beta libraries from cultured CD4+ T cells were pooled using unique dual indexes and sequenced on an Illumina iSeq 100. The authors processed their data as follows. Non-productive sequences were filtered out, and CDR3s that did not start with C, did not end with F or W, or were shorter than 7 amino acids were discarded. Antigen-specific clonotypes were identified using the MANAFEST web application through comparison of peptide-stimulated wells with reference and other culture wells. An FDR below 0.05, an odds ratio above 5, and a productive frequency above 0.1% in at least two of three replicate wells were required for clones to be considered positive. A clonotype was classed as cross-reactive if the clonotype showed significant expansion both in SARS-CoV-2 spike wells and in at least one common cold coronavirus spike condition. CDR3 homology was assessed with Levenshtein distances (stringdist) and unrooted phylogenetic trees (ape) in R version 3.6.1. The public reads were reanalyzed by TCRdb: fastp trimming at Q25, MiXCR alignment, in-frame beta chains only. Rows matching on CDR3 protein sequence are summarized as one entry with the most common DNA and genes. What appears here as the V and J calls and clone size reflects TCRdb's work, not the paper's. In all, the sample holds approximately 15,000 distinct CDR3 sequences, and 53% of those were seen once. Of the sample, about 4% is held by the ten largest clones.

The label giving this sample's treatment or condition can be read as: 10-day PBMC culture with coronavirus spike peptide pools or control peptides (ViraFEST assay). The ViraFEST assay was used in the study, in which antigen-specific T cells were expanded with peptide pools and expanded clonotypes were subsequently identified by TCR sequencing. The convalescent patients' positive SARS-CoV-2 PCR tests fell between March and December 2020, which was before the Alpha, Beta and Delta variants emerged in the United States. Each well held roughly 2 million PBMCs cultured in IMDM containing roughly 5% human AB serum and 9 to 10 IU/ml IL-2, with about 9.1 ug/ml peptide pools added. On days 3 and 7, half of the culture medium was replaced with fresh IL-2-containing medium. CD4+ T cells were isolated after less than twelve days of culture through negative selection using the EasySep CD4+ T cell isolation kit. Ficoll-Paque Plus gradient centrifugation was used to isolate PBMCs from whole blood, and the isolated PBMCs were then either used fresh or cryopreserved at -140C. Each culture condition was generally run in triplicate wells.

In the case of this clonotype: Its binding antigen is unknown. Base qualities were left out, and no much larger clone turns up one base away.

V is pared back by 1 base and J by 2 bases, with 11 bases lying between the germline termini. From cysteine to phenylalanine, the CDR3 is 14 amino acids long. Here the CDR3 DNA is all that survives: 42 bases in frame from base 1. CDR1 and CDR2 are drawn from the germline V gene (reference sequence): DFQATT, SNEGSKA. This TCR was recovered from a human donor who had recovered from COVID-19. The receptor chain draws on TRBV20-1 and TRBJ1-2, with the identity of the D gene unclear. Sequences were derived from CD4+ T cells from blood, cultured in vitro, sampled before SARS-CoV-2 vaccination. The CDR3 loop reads CSARARRGNYGYTF. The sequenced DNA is TGCAGTGCTAGAGCTCGTAGAGGCAACTATGGCTACACCTTC.